Described below is a single T cell receptor (beta chain) sequence and its context. The antigen remains undetermined. This entry comes from a study of somatic mutations in cytotoxic T cells in rheumatoid arthritis. CDR1 is SGHTA, CDR2 FQGNSA, per germline. Trimming took 5 bases from V and 2 from J, leaving 10 bases between them. CDR3 length equals 14 residues. Repertoires were generated with immunoSEQ multiplex PCR, while TCRdb's copy carries only in-frame clones and drops some. The sample has almost 20,000 clones; roughly 90% are singletons. The study, taken as a whole, reports: Any difference in CD8+ T-cell clonality between patients who had rheumatoid arthritis and healthy controls who were age-matched was not statistically significant. Nothing was done to adjust for multiple comparisons when TRBV07 showed up slightly less in rheumatoid arthritis patients. Per patient, the largest CD8+ clone was found to exceed 20% of CD8+ cells in about an eighth of the roughly 60 cases.

With median age around 53 years (range roughly 20-70) and less than 60% female, healthy controls came from blood donor buffy coats. Sequenced sample: CD8+ T cells sorted from blood. The chain links TRBV7-2 to TRBJ2-1; D is ambiguous. This receptor was identified in a man in his forties in good health. The CDR3 region has the DNA TGTGCCAGCAGCCCCAGAGCAGCCTACAATGAGCAGTTCTTC. Translation: CASSPRAAYNEQFF.